Following are 6 T cell receptor beta chains from one sample sequenced in a study of cytomegalovirus exposure and HLA in healthy donors. Profiled with immunoSEQ multiplex PCR; TCRdb holds only in-frame clones, not every one. The table has about 74,000 clones, about 93% seen once; the top ten hold under 2%. Sequenced sample: PBMCs. The receptors originated from a woman aged 18-35 years in good health and CMV-seropositive.

This clone appeared a single time. V usage is TRBV6-1 and J usage is TRBJ2-2; no definite D call. Germline CDR1 reads MNHNS; CDR2 reads SASEGT. The V end lost 8 bases, the J end lost 1 base, and 8 bases lay between the germline ends. This CDR3 spans 13 amino acids. The CDR3 sequence is CASRLENTGELFF. The DNA for the CDR3 is TGTGCCAGCCGACTCGAGAACACCGGGGAGCTGTTTTTT.

V is TRBV30 and J is TRBJ1-2; the D gene is possibly TRBD1 (5 bases). Germline CDR1 reads GTSNPN; CDR2 reads SVGIG (reference sequence). Trimming took off 0 bases at V and 8 bases at J, with 13 bases between the two ends. The CDR3 covers 13 residues. The CDR3 spells CAWSVGAAKGYTF. The CDR3 DNA sequence: TGTGCCTGGAGTGTAGGGGCGGCGAAGGGCTACACCTTC.

The table lists this clone with a few counts. The rearrangement joins TRBV6-4 to TRBJ2-1, with TRBD2 identical over 11 bases. The germline V gene has CDR1 MRHNA and CDR2 SNTAGT. This CDR3 region has 15 residues. V was clipped by 5 bases and J by 10 bases; unmatched bases: 10. The CDR3 DNA sequence: TGTGCCAGCAGTCCCGGGACTAGCGGTCACAGGGAGCAGTTCTTC. Its protein product is CASSPGTSGHREQFF.

Here the CDR3 DNA reads TGCGCCAGCAGCCAACAAACAGGGGTGAACTATGGCTACACCTTC. Protein sequence: CASSQQTGVNYGYTF. The chain joins TRBV4-3 to TRBJ1-2; 7 positions match TRBD1. This CDR3 is built from 15 residues. J lost 2 bases, V lost 2 bases, and 5 bases had no gene match. Germline V gives CDR1 LGHNA, CDR2 YSLEER.

The gene calls are TRBV7-4 and TRBJ1-5, with 8 bases fitting TRBD1. CDR3 length: 19 amino acids. Germline V gives CDR1 SGHVT, CDR2 SQSDAQ. Trimming removed 7 bases from V and 0 bases from J; junction bases left unmatched: 17. The CDR3 DNA reads TGTGCCAGCACCCCATGGAGGTCGCAGGGGGCTTATAGCAATCAGCCCCAGCATTTT. Translation gives CASTPWRSQGAYSNQPQHF. The full variable domain, completed using reference TRBV7-4 and TRBJ1-5, is GAGVSQSPRYKVAKRGRDVALRCDSISGHVTLYWYRQTLGQGSEVLTYSQSDAQRDKSGRPSGRFSAERPERSVSTLKIQRTEQGDSAVYLCASTPWRSQGAYSNQPQHFGDGTRLSIL.

DNA for the CDR3: TGTGCCAGCAGGGCTTCGACTAGAGGCGATGAGCAGTTCTTC. The encoded protein is CASRASTRGDEQFF. The chain uses TRBV27 and TRBJ2-1; TRBD2 is a possible D gene (6 bases). CDR3 length: 14 amino acids. Between the trimmed V and J ends, which lost 6 bases and 8 bases, there was a span of 17 bases. Germline CDR1 is MNHEY and CDR2 is SMNVEV (reference sequence).